A selection of T cell receptor beta chains follows, all from one sample in a study of control samples from healthy donors and cancer patients. Here immunoSEQ multiplex PCR was the method, and the copy in TCRdb shows in-frame clones only, minus some. In the table there are roughly 130,000 clones, under 95% of which are singletons. The sequenced sample consisted of blood. All receptors come from a man aged 18 to 30 in good health. Both conserved end residues are part of each CDR3. A D gene is named only where the DNA matches it firmly. Not all rows give a size; the values are once, few, many and, for expanded clones, a class.

size	J	V	D	DNA	CDR3
-	TRBJ1-2	TRBV29-1	TRBD1	TGCAGCGTTTTTAAGGGGACAGGGGTGGGTGGCTACACCTTC	CSVFKGTGVGGYTF
-	TRBJ1-6	TRBV6-1	TRBD1	TGTGCCAGCAGTGACAGGGGGTTGGATTCACCCCTCCACTTT	CASSDRGLDSPLHF
-	TRBJ2-7	TRBV27	-	TGTGCCAGCAGTTTGGCCGTAGGGACGGCTTCCTACGAGCAGTACTTC	CASSLAVGTASYEQYF
-	TRBJ2-1	TRBV5-1	TRBD2	TGCGCCAGCAGCCGACTAGCGGGGGGGCCTAGTGAGCAGTTCTTC	CASSRLAGGPSEQFF
-	TRBJ1-3	TRBV11-2	-	TGTGCCAGCAGCTTATCGGGAGGGAGAGTTGCTGGAAACACCATATATTTT	CASSLSGGRVAGNTIYF
-	TRBJ2-3	TRBV5-1	TRBD2	TGCGCCAGTAGCTTGCGGGGGGCACGCACAGATACGCAGTATTTT	CASSLRGARTDTQYF
-	TRBJ2-5	TRBV7-9	-	TGTGCCAGCAGTCTAGGGGTCGTAGAAGAGACCCAGTACTTC	CASSLGVVEETQYF
-	TRBJ1-6	TRBV19	-	TGTGCCAGTAGTATGTTGGGACGTAGAAGCTCCTATAATTCACCCCTCCACTTT	CASSMLGRRSSYNSPLHF
-	TRBJ2-7	TRBV5-1	TRBD1	TGCGCCAGCAGCTTGTTGAGGACAGGAGACTACGAGCAGTACTTC	CASSLLRTGDYEQYF
-	TRBJ1-5	TRBV6-5	-	TGTGCCAGCCTCCGTGGGACCTCCAGGCATTTT	CASLRGTSRHF
-	TRBJ2-1	TRBV30	-	TGTGCCTGGAGTGTACCGGGTTCTACAAGCTCCTACAATGAGCAGTTCTTC	CAWSVPGSTSSYNEQFF
once	TRBJ1-4	TRBV4-1	TRBD1	TGCGCCAGCAGCCGTACAGGGGGCGTTGAAAAACTGTTTTTT	CASSRTGGVEKLFF
-	TRBJ2-7	TRBV25-1	-	TGTGCCAGCAGTGTAGCGCCGGCCTACGAGCAGTACTTC	CASSVAPAYEQYF
-	TRBJ2-1	TRBV12-1	-	TGTGCCAGCAGCTTTGCGGGGTGGGGAACCTACAATGAGCAGTTCTTC	CASSFAGWGTYNEQFF
-	TRBJ2-5	TRBV2	TRBD2	TGTGCCAGCCGTCCGGGGGGGCCGGAGACCCAGTACTTC	CASRPGGPETQYF
once	TRBJ2-4	TRBV2	-	TGTGCCAGCATGCGACCCCTGATAGCCAAAAACATTCAGTACTTC	CASMRPLIAKNIQYF
-	TRBJ2-1	TRBV9	-	TGTGCCAGCAGCGTAGAGGGAAATCCCTACAATGAGCAGTTCTTC	CASSVEGNPYNEQFF
-	TRBJ1-4	TRBV18	-	TGTGCCAGCTCCCTACATTACAGGCGGCTCTATGAAAAACTGTTTTTT	CASSLHYRRLYEKLFF
-	TRBJ1-5	TRBV4-1	-	TGCGCCAGCAGCACGAGTCCCGGGACGCCGAATCAGCCCCAGCATTTT	CASSTSPGTPNQPQHF
-	TRBJ2-3	TRBV5-4	TRBD1	TGTGCCAGCAGAGGCCGGGACAGGGAAGCAGATACGCAGTATTTT	CASRGRDREADTQYF
-	TRBJ1-2	TRBV6-5	-	TGTGCCAGCAGTTCCGCCGGGACGGTATATGGCTACACCTTC	CASSSAGTVYGYTF
-	TRBJ1-1	TRBV6-6	TRBD1	TGTGCCACCTTCAGGGGGGAAAACACTGAAGCTTTCTTT	CATFRGENTEAFF
-	TRBJ2-7	TRBV30	TRBD2	TGTGCCTGGAGTAATAGCGGGTCTAGCTCCTACGAGCAGTACTTC	CAWSNSGSSSYEQYF
-	TRBJ1-4	TRBV25-1	TRBD1	TGTGCCAGCAGTGTCACAGGGGGAGTGGGGGAAAAACTGTTTTTT	CASSVTGGVGEKLFF
once	TRBJ2-2	TRBV6-6	TRBD1	TGTGCCAGCAGTCGATACGGGACAGATTCAAACACCGGGGAGCTGTTTTTT	CASSRYGTDSNTGELFF
-	TRBJ2-4	TRBV21-1	-	TGTGCCAGCGGGGCCGGGACAGCCAAAAACATTCAGTACTTC	CASGAGTAKNIQYF
-	TRBJ1-2	TRBV5-1	-	TGCGCCAGCAGCTTGGTAGGCAGGGGAGGCTATGGCTACACCTTC	CASSLVGRGGYGYTF
-	TRBJ1-1	TRBV15	-	TGTGCCACCAGCAGAGAGGTGGGCACTGAAGCTTTCTTT	CATSREVGTEAFF
-	TRBJ2-1	TRBV14	-	TGTGCCAGCAGCCAAACACACTTCCCGGCAAGAGAGCAGTTCTTC	CASSQTHFPAREQFF
-	TRBJ2-7	TRBV13	-	TGTGCCAGCAGCTTAAGAACATACGAGCAGTACTTC	CASSLRTYEQYF
-	TRBJ2-2	TRBV11-2	TRBD1	TGTGCCAGCAGCCACAGGGGGACACCCACGAACACCGGGGAGCTGTTTTTT	CASSHRGTPTNTGELFF
-	TRBJ1-5	TRBV7-8	-	TGTGCCAGCAGCTTAGGGGGCCGGGGTCAGCCCCAGCATTTT	CASSLGGRGQPQHF
-	TRBJ2-1	TRBV4-1	TRBD2	TGCGCCAGCAGCCGGACGCTTAGCGGGGACTACAATGAGCAGTTCTTC	CASSRTLSGDYNEQFF
once	TRBJ1-2	TRBV27	-	TGTGCCAGCAGTTTACGGTACTCCAACTATGGCTACACCTTC	CASSLRYSNYGYTF
-	TRBJ2-1	TRBV10-3	-	TGTGCCATCAGTGGTCCCCTTACAGGGAAGGATGAGCAGTTCTTC	CAISGPLTGKDEQFF
once	TRBJ1-5	TRBV19	-	TGTGCCAGTAGTATAGATCTTAATCAGCCCCAGCATTTT	CASSIDLNQPQHF
-	TRBJ1-2	TRBV7-3	TRBD1	TGTGCCAGCAGCTCCAGGACAGGACCTAACTATGGCTACACCTTC	CASSSRTGPNYGYTF
once	TRBJ1-1	TRBV18	-	TGTGCCAGCTCACGAATGGTTTCAGAGGCGGCTTTCTTT	CASSRMVSEAAFF
-	TRBJ1-2	TRBV5-4	TRBD1	TGTGCCAGCCAAACAGGGGCGAGGGGAAACTATGGCTACACCTTC	CASQTGARGNYGYTF
-	TRBJ1-3	TRBV18	TRBD1	TGTGCCAGCTCAACGGGACAGGGGGCCTTCTCTGGAAACACCATATATTTT	CASSTGQGAFSGNTIYF
-	TRBJ1-2	TRBV5-5	-	TGTGCCAGCAGCTCCACAGCCATCTATGGCTACACCTTC	CASSSTAIYGYTF
-	TRBJ1-2	TRBV6-5	TRBD1	TGTGCCAGCAGTTACCTACGGACAGGGGGCGACTATGGCTACACCTTC	CASSYLRTGGDYGYTF
-	TRBJ2-7	TRBV27	-	TGTGCCAGCAATCTTGGGCGAGACAGCCCCAACGAGCAGTACTTC	CASNLGRDSPNEQYF
-	TRBJ1-4	TRBV2	-	TGTGCCAGCAGCCCGGGAAATGAAAAACTGTTTTTT	CASSPGNEKLFF
-	TRBJ1-1	TRBV11-2	-	TGTGCCAGCAGCTTAGTCGACGGGGCTTCGACTGAAGCTTTCTTT	CASSLVDGASTEAFF
-	TRBJ2-1	TRBV27	TRBD2	TGTGCCAGCAGTTTAAAGGGACTAGCGGGGGACTATGAGCAGTTCTTC	CASSLKGLAGDYEQFF
-	TRBJ1-1	TRBV19	-	TGTGCCAGTAGTATAGATCACAGAGTGAACACTGAAGCTTTCTTT	CASSIDHRVNTEAFF
-	TRBJ2-4	TRBV5-4	TRBD2	TGTGCCAGCAGCACGACTAGCGGGGGCAAAAACATTCAGTACTTC	CASSTTSGGKNIQYF
few	TRBJ1-4	TRBV5-1	TRBD1	TGCGCCAGCAGACGGGACAGAAATGAAAAACTGTTTTTT	CASRRDRNEKLFF
-	TRBJ1-6	TRBV6-5	TRBD1	TGTGCCAGCAGTCCAGGGGGGTCCCTTAATTCACCCCTCCACTTT	CASSPGGSLNSPLHF
-	TRBJ1-2	TRBV19	-	TGTGCCAGTAGTACCTGGGGACAAGCTAACTATGGCTACACCTTC	CASSTWGQANYGYTF
-	TRBJ1-2	TRBV19	TRBD1	TGTGCCAGTAGGAGGACAGGAGGTAACTATGGCTACACCTTC	CASRRTGGNYGYTF
once	TRBJ1-4	TRBV29-1	-	TGCAGCGCTCAGGGGCTTAATGAAAAACTGTTTTTT	CSAQGLNEKLFF
-	TRBJ2-5	TRBV6-5	-	TGTGCCAGCAGTTACTCGACGCTGGGGGGCCAAGAGACCCAGTACTTC	CASSYSTLGGQETQYF
-	TRBJ1-5	TRBV6-5	TRBD1	TGTGCCAGCAGCGGGACAGGGGAAAGTCAGCCCCAGCATTTT	CASSGTGESQPQHF
-	TRBJ1-5	TRBV5-1	TRBD1	TGCGCCAGCAGCCAAGGACAGGGGGGGCAGCCCCAGCATTTT	CASSQGQGGQPQHF
-	TRBJ2-3	TRBV10-2	TRBD1	TGCGCCAGCCGGGACAGTGGCACAGATACGCAGTATTTT	CASRDSGTDTQYF
-	TRBJ1-2	TRBV27	TRBD1	TGTGCCAGCAGTTTATCCCCAAGGACAGGGGGCGCCTATGGCTACACCTTC	CASSLSPRTGGAYGYTF